Following are 22 T cell receptor beta chains from one sample sequenced in a study of T cells in Graves' hyperthyroidism and ophthalmopathy. Template material for amplifying TCR beta CDR3 regions consisted of RNA transcripts. The study used the HTBI primer set for a first-round RT-PCR of the TCR CDR3. TCRdb independently ran MiXCR on the multiplex PCR reads; one entry per CDR3 protein. This table holds approximately 690,000 distinct CDR3 sequences, around 15% found once. What was sequenced was blood. These receptors were obtained from a woman in her fifties or sixties with Graves' ophthalmopathy.

This clonotype was recorded a few times. The V call is TRBV4-3, the J call TRBJ2-7; 7 bases are shared with TRBD1. Germline CDR1 LGHNA, CDR2 YSLEER. The J segment lost 0 bases and the V segment lost 4 bases, leaving 6 bases of the junction unmatched. This CDR3 spans 15 amino acids. The CDR3 reads CASSLGTAFSYEQYF. The CDR3 coding sequence is TGCGCCAGCAGCCTCGGGACAGCGTTCTCCTACGAGCAGTACTTC.

Concerning this clonotype: A much larger clone differs by one base, so this may be a read error. The V and J genes are TRBV7-9 and TRBJ2-7, with D possibly matching TRBD1 (5 bases). Trimming shortened V by 4 bases and J by 0 bases, and 16 bases separated the two germline ends. CDR1 is SEHNR, CDR2 FQNEAQ, per germline (reference sequence). CDR3 length equals 16 residues. The CDR3 protein is CASSSAGIGNSYEQYF. The CDR3, as DNA: TGTGCCAGCAGCTCCGCAGGGATTGGTAACTCCTACGAGCAGTACTTC.

At least ten counts were recorded for this clonotype. The chain couples TRBV3-1 to TRBJ2-1, with 11 bases identical to TRBD2. CDR1 is LGHDT and CDR2 is YNNKEL in the germline V gene (reference sequence). This CDR3 is built from 16 residues. With V trimmed by 8 bases and J by 5 bases, 11 bases remained unmatched. Here the CDR3 reads CASSKRSGLADNEQFF. In DNA, the CDR3 is TGTGCCAGCTCAAAAAGATCGGGACTAGCGGACAATGAGCAGTTCTTC.

To note about this clonotype: It may be a read error: a sequence one base away is much more abundant. The final CDR3 position lacks the conserved phenylalanine or tryptophan, pointing to a likely read error. This chain connects TRBV18 to TRBJ2-5; TRBD1 matches 8 bases. The germline gives CDR1 KGHSH, CDR2 LQKENI. J gave up 4 bases and V 6 bases, and 10 bases lay outside the gene matches. The CDR3 length is 15 residues. The CDR3 loop is CASSLGQGNSETQYL. CDR3 sequence (DNA): TGTGCCAGCTCCCTCGGACAGGGTAACTCAGAGACCCAGTACCTC.

This clonotype was recorded a few times. The chain carries TRBV10-3 and TRBJ1-1; D is ambiguous. The CDR3 has 12 residues. Trimming cost V 3 bases and J 4 bases, with 6 bases left between them. Germline CDR1 reads ENHRY; CDR2 reads SYGVKD. The CDR3 sequence is CAISDLVTEAFF. The CDR3 nucleotides are TGTGCCATCAGTGATCTGGTCACTGAAGCTTTCTTT.

This clonotype was counted a few times. A much more abundant neighbour one base away suggests this may be a read error. The chain combines TRBV12-3 or TRBV12-4 with TRBJ1-5; unclear D gene. V was trimmed by 4 bases and J by 3 bases, leaving 13 bases between them. The CDR3 loop spans 15 amino acids. The CDR3 protein is CASSSERIFNQPQHF. The CDR3 DNA reads as TGTGCCAGCAGTTCGGAACGGATCTTCAATCAGCCCCAGCATTTT.

This clonotype appeared many times. This sequence joins TRBV11-3 and TRBJ2-3, with 9 bases aligning to TRBD2. The CDR3 contains 15 residues. J lost 3 bases, V lost 7 bases, and 8 bases had no gene match. The germline V gene has CDR1 SGHNT and CDR2 YENEEA. The DNA for the CDR3 is TGTGCCAGCACCGCGGGAGGGGGGCAAACAGATACGCAGTATTTT. Its translation is CASTAGGGQTDTQYF.

Comments on this clonotype: With a much larger clone just one base away, this may be a read error. Without the conserved terminal phenylalanine or tryptophan, this CDR3 likely stems from a read error. The V call is TRBV7-9, the J call TRBJ1-1; TRBD1 might be the D (5 bases). The CDR3 is 14 amino acids. V was cut by 2 bases and J by 6 bases, with 13 bases left in between. Germline lookup yields CDR1 SEHNR and CDR2 FQNEAQ (reference sequence). The CDR3: CASSLSGRDPEAFL. CDR3 DNA sequence: TGTGCCAGCAGCTTATCAGGCAGGGACCCTGAAGCTTTCTTA.

This clonotype appeared many times. V usage is TRBV3-1 and J usage is TRBJ1-1; the D gene is possibly TRBD1 (6 bases). From germline, CDR1 is LGHDT and CDR2 YNNKEL (reference sequence). The length of the CDR3 is 15 residues. With 0 bases removed from V and 1 base from J, the gap between germline ends came to 9 bases. CDR3 bases: TGTGCCAGCAGCCAAGATTCGACAGGGAACACTGAAGCTTTCTTT. This encodes CASSQDSTGNTEAFF.

The chain has TRBV29-1 and TRBJ2-1, with D possibly being TRBD1 or TRBD2 (5 bases each). Germline V lookup: CDR1 SQVTM, CDR2 ANQGSEA. This CDR3 spans 13 amino acids. V shed 3 bases and J shed 13 bases, with 19 bases lying between them. The CDR3 DNA is TGCAGCGTTGAGGGGACCCAGGTTGGAAGACAGTTCTTC. Translating it yields CSVEGTQVGRQFF.

This clonotype was counted ten times or more. The chain is built from TRBV13 and TRBJ1-1, with TRBD1 identical over 8 bases. Germline assignment: CDR1 PRHDT and CDR2 FYEKMQ (reference sequence). The CDR3 sequence is 15 residues long. After removal of 5 bases from V and 0 bases from J, the junction contained 5 bases not matched to a gene. The CDR3 nucleotides read TGTGCCAGCAGCCCCGGGACAGGAGTGAACACTGAAGCTTTCTTT. As protein: CASSPGTGVNTEAFF.

This clonotype was counted many times. This chain joins TRBV30 and TRBJ2-7; D is ambiguous. The V end was cut by 4 bases, the J end by 1 base, with 8 bases between. Germline-derived CDR1 and CDR2 are GTSNPN and SVGIG (reference sequence). The CDR3 has 12 amino acids. Here the CDR3 DNA reads TGTGCCTGGACTGCTGAGTCCTACGAGCAGTACTTC. It codes for CAWTAESYEQYF. The full variable domain, its missing parts supplied by reference TRBV30 and TRBJ2-7, is SQTIHQWPATLVQPVGSPLSLECTVEGTSNPNLYWYRQAAGRGLQLLFYSVGIGQISSEVPQNLSASRPQDRQFILSSKKLLLSDSGFYLCAWTAESYEQYFGPGTRLTVT.

This clonotype was counted a few times. The chain is built from TRBV29-1 and TRBJ1-6; perhaps TRBD1 as D (6 bases). Germline V gene lookup returns CDR1 SQVTM and CDR2 ANQGSEA. Trimming pared 6 bases from V and 8 bases from J, leaving 14 bases between. CDR3 length: 13 amino acids. The CDR3 DNA is TGCAGCGTGGCACAGGGCGCGGATTCACCCCTCCACTTT. This encodes CSVAQGADSPLHF.

The chain links TRBV24-1 to TRBJ2-7; D assignment may be TRBD1 or TRBD2 (5 bases each). Germline values: CDR1 KGHDR, CDR2 SFDVKD. V lost 5 bases and J 5 bases, leaving 15 bases between the germline ends. The CDR3 spans 14 residues. The CDR3 spells CATSGRGPFHEQYF. CDR3 DNA sequence: TGTGCCACCAGTGGACGGGGCCCATTCCACGAGCAGTACTTC.

This clonotype was counted a few times. Relative to the germline gene, one junction end is altered; a read error may explain this. The CDR3 DNA reads as TGTGCTAGCAGCTTAAGTGGGCCAGCCGGGGAGCTGTTTTTT. Amino acids: CASSLSGPAGELFF. The chain carries TRBV7-7 and TRBJ2-2; unclear D gene. This CDR3 has 14 residues. Germline values: CDR1 SSHAT, CDR2 FNYEAQ (reference sequence).

The table lists this clonotype with many counts. V usage is TRBV7-2 and J usage is TRBJ2-2; TRBD2 aligns across 7 bases. In germline, CDR1 is SGHTA, CDR2 FQGNSA. V gave up 5 bases and J gave up 1 base; unmatched junction bases: 10. The CDR3 is 17 residues long. This CDR3 is CASSPRNRGRNTGELFF. Here the CDR3 DNA reads TGTGCCAGCAGCCCGCGGAACCGCGGGAGGAACACCGGGGAGCTGTTTTTT.

This clonotype was recorded many times. This chain connects TRBV5-1 to TRBJ1-2, with D unresolved. This CDR3 contains 15 residues. The V gene's germline CDR1 is SGHRS and CDR2 YFSETQ. The V end was cut by 1 base, the J end by 0 bases, with 10 bases between. CDR3 loop: CASSLSLIANYGYTF. In DNA form, the CDR3 reads TGCGCCAGCAGCTTGTCCCTAATAGCTAACTATGGCTACACCTTC.

The rearrangement joins TRBV20-1 to TRBJ2-1; 10 positions agree with TRBD2. The germline V gene encodes CDR1 DFQATT and CDR2 SNEGSKA (reference sequence). J lost 1 base, V lost 7 bases, and 7 bases had no gene match. CDR3 length equals 15 residues. CDR3 coding DNA: TGCAGTGGTGACCTAGCGGGAGATTCCTACAATGAGCAGTTCTTC. Its protein is CSGDLAGDSYNEQFF.

Concerning this clonotype: A much more abundant neighbour one base away suggests this may be a read error. The CDR3 does not close with the conserved phenylalanine or tryptophan, likely indicating a read error. The gene calls are TRBV2 and TRBJ1-6, with 7 bases fitting TRBD1. CDR1 and CDR2 (germline): SNHLY, FYNNEI. V shed 5 bases, J shed 0 bases, and the junction held 16 bases outside the gene matches. This CDR3 is 20 amino acids long. The CDR3 DNA is TGTGCCAGCAGTCCGACACAGGGGTTCTTACTTAGCTCCTATAATTCACCCCTCCACTCT. Its translation is CASSPTQGFLLSSYNSPLHS.

In its sample, this clonotype was seen many times. The chain uses TRBV13 and TRBJ2-1, with TRBD2 identical over 9 bases. Germline values: CDR1 PRHDT, CDR2 FYEKMQ (reference sequence). The CDR3 totals 16 residues. The ends lost 5 bases at V and 3 bases at J; junction bases unmatched: 8. The CDR3 region is CASSPTPSGIYNEQFF. As DNA, the CDR3 is TGTGCCAGCAGCCCCACCCCTAGCGGGATCTACAATGAGCAGTTCTTC.

This clonotype was recorded a few times. The rearrangement uses TRBV6-2 or TRBV6-3 and TRBJ1-2; tentatively, D is TRBD1 (5 bases). The CDR3 totals 13 residues. V was cut by 6 bases and J by 8 bases, with 16 bases left in between. Germline CDR1 MNHEY, CDR2 SVGEGT. This chain's CDR3 is CASSDRQGVGYTF. CDR3 coding DNA: TGTGCCAGCAGCGACCGGCAGGGTGTGGGCTACACCTTC.

This clonotype was counted ten times or more. The CDR3 coding sequence is TGTGCCAGCAGTTATGGGACTGCTAATCAGCCCCAGCATTTT. Translating it yields CASSYGTANQPQHF. The chain carries TRBV12-3 or TRBV12-4 and TRBJ1-5; TRBD1 might be the D (5 bases). The CDR3 has 14 residues. Trimming stripped 4 bases from V and 4 bases from J, with 11 bases between.